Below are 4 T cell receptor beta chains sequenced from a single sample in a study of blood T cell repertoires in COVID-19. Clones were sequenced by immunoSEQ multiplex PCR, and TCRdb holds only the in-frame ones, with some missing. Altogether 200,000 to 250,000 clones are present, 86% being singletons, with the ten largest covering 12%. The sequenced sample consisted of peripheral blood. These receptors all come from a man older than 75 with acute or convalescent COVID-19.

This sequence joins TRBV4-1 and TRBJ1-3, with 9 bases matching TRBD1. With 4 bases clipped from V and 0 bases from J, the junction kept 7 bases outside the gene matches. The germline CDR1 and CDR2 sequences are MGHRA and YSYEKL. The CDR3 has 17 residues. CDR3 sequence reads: CASSLSDRGFSGNTIYF. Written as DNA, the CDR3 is TGCGCCAGCAGCCTTTCGGACAGGGGATTCTCTGGAAACACCATATATTTT.

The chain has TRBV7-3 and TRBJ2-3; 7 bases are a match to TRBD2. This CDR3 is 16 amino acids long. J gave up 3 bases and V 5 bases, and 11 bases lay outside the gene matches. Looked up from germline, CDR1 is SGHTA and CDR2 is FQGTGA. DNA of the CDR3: TGTGCCAGCAGCCCGGACCGACCGGGGGGAACAGATACGCAGTATTTT. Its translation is CASSPDRPGGTDTQYF.

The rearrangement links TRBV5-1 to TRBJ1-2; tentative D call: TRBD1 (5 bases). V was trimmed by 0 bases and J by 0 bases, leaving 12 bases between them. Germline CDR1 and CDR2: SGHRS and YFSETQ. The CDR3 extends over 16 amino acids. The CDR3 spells CASSLAGMPANYGYTF. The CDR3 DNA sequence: TGCGCCAGCAGCTTGGCAGGGATGCCTGCTAACTATGGCTACACCTTC.

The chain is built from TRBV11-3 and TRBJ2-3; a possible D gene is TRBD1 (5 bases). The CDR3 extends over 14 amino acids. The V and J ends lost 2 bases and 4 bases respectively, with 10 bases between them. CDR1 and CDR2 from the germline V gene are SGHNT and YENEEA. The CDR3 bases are TGTGCCAGCAGCTTAAGGGGTAGGGCAGATACGCAGTATTTT. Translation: CASSLRGRADTQYF. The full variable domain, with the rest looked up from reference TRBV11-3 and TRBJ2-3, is EAGVVQSPRYKIIEKKQPVAFWCNPISGHNTLYWYLQNLGQGPELLIRYENEEAVDDSQLPKDRFSAERLKGVDSTLKIQPAELGDSAVYLCASSLRGRADTQYFGPGTRLTVL.